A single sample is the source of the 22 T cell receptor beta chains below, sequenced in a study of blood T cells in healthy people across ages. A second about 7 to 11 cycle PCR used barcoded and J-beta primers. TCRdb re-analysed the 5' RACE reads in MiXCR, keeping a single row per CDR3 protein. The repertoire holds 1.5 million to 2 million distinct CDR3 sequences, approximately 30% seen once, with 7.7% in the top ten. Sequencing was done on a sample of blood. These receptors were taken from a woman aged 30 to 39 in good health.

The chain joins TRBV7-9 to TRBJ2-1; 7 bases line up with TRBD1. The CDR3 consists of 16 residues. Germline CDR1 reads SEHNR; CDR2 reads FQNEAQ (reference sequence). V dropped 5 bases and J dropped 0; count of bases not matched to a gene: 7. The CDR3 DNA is TGTGCCAGCAGCATAACAGGGGTTAGCTCCTACAATGAGCAGTTCTTC. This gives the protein CASSITGVSSYNEQFF.

CDR3 in amino acids: CASSQDGRESTDTQYF. The CDR3, as DNA: TGTGCCAGCAGCCAAGATGGGCGGGAAAGCACAGATACGCAGTATTTT. The genes are TRBV4-2 and TRBJ2-3; D may be TRBD2 (6 bases). CDR3 length: 16 residues. From germline, CDR1 is LGHNA and CDR2 YNFKEQ. Between the trimmed V and J ends, which lost 0 bases and 0 bases, there was a span of 10 bases.

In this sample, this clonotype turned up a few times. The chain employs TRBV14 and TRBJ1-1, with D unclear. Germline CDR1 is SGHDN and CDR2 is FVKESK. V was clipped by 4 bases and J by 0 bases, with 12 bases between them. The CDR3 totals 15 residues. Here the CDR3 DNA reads TGTGCCAGCAGCCCACTCCTCCCGATGAACACTGAAGCTTTCTTT. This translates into CASSPLLPMNTEAFF.

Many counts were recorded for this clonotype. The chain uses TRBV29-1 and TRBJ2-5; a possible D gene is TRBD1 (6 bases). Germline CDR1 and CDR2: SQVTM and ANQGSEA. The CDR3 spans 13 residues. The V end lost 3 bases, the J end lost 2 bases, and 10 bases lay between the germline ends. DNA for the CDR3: TGCAGCGTTGACAGGGGCCCTCAAGAGACCCAGTACTTC. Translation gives CSVDRGPQETQYF. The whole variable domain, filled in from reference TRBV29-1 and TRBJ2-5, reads SAVISQKPSRDICQRGTSLTIQCQVDSQVTMMFWYRQQPGQSLTLIATANQGSEATYESGFVIDKFPISRPNLTFSTLTVSNMSPEDSSIYLCSVDRGPQETQYFGPGTRLLVL.

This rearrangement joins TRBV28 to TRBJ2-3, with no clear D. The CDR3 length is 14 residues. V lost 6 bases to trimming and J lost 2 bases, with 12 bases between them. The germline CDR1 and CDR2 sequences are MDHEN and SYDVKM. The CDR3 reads CASRDQPPTDTQYF. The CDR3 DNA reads TGTGCCAGCAGGGACCAGCCCCCCACAGATACGCAGTATTTT.

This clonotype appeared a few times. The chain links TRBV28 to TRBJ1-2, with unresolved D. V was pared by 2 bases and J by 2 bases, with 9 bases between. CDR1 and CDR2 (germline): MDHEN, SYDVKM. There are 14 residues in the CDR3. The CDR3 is CASSLMTSNYGYTF. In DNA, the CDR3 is TGTGCCAGCAGTTTAATGACCAGCAACTATGGCTACACCTTC.

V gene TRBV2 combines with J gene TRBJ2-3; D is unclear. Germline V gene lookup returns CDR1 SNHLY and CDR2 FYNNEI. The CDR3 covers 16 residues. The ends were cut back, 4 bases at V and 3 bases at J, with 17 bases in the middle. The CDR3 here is CASSGVPDRWTDTQYF. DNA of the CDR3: TGTGCCAGCAGTGGTGTCCCCGACCGGTGGACAGATACGCAGTATTTT.

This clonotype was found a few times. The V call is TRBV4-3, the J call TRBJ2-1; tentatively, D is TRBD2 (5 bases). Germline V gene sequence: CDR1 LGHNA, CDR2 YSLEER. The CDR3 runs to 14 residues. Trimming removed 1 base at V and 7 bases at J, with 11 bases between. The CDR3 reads CASSQGAVANEQFF. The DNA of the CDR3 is TGCGCCAGCAGCCAAGGCGCAGTAGCGAATGAGCAGTTCTTC.

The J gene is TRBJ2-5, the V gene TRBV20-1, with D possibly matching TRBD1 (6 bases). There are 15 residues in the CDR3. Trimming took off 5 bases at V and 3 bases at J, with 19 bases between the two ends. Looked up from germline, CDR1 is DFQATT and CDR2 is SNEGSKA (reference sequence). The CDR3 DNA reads TGCAGTGCTCTTCCAGGGGTCTCCCCTAAAGAGACCCAGTACTTC. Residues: CSALPGVSPKETQYF.

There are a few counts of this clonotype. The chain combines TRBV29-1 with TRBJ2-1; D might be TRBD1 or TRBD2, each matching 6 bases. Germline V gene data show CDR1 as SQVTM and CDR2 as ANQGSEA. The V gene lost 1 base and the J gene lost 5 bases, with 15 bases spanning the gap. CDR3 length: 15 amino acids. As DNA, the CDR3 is TGCAGCGTTGAAGGTCCCGGGGGCGGGAACAATGAGCAGTTCTTC. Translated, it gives CSVEGPGGGNNEQFF.

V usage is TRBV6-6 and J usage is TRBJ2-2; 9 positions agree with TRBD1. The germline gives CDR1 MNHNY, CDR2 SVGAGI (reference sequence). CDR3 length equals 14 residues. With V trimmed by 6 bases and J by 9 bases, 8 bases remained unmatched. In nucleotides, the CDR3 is TGTGCCAGCAGACCCACAGGGGGCTTTCGGGAGCTGTTTTTT. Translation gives CASRPTGGFRELFF.

The CDR3 here is CASSRPQGGFTGELFF. CDR3 nucleotide sequence: TGTGCCAGCAGCCGCCCGCAGGGTGGGTTCACCGGGGAGCTGTTTTTT. This chain joins TRBV7-6 and TRBJ2-2; perhaps TRBD1 as D (5 bases). V lost 5 bases, J lost 4 bases, and 17 bases lay in between. CDR3 length: 16 amino acids. Germline CDR1 reads SGHVS; CDR2 reads FNYEAQ. The complete variable domain, with remaining parts taken from reference TRBV7-6 and TRBJ2-2, reads GAGVSQSPRYKVTKRGQDVALRCDPISGHVSLYWYRQALGQGPEFLTYFNYEAQQDKSGLPNDRFSAERPEGSISTLTIQRTEQRDSAMYRCASSRPQGGFTGELFFGEGSRLTVL.

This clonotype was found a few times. The CDR3 DNA follows: TGTGCCAGCAGTATAACTGCGATGAACACTGAAGCTTTCTTT. This sequence encodes CASSITAMNTEAFF. J is TRBJ1-1 and V is TRBV27, with D unclear. This CDR3 comprises 14 residues. V lost 5 bases and J lost 0, with 10 bases in between. Germline CDR1 MNHEY, CDR2 SMNVEV (reference sequence).

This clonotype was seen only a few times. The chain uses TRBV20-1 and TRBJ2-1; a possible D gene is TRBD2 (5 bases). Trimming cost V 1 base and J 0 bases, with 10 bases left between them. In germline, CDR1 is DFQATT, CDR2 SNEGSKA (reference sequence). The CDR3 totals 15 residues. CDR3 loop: CSARGRRLSYNEQFF. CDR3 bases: TGCAGTGCTAGAGGGAGGAGGCTCTCCTACAATGAGCAGTTCTTC.

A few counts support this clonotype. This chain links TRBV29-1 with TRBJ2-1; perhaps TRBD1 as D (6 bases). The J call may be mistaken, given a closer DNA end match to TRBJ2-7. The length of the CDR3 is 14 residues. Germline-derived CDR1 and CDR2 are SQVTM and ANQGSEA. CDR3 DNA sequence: TGCAGCGTTGAAAGGGGGAGCTCCTACAATGAGCAGTACTTC. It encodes CSVERGSSYNEQYF.

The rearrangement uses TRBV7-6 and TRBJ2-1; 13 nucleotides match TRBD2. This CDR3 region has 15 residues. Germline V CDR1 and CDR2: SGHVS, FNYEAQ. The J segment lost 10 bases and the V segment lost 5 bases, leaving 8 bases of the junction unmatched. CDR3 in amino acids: CASSPGTSGVREQFF. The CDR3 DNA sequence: TGTGCCAGCAGCCCCGGGACTAGCGGGGTTCGAGAGCAGTTCTTC.

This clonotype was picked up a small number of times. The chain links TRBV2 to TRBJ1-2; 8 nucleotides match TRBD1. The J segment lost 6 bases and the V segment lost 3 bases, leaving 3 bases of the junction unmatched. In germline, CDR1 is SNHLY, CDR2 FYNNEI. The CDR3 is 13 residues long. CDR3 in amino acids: CASSDQTGDGYTF. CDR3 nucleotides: TGTGCCAGCAGTGATCAGACAGGGGATGGCTACACCTTC. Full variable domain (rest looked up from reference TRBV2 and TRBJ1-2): EPEVTQTPSHQVTQMGQEVILRCVPISNHLYFYWYRQILGQKVEFLVSFYNNEISEKSEIFDDQFSVERPDGSNFTLKIRSTKLEDSAMYFCASSDQTGDGYTFGSGTRLTVV.

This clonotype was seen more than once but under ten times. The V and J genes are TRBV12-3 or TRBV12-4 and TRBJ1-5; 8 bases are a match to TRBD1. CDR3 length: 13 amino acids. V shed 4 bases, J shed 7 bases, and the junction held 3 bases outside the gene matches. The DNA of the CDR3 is TGTGCCAGCAGTTCAGGGGGCGAACAGCCCCAGCATTTT. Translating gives CASSSGGEQPQHF.

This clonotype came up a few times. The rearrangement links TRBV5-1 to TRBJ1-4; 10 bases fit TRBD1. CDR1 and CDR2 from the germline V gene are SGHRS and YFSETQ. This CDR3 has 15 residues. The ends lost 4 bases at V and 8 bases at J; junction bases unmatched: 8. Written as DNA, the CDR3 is TGCGCCAGCAGCGCGGGGACAGGGGCGCACGAAAAACTGTTTTTT. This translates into CASSAGTGAHEKLFF.

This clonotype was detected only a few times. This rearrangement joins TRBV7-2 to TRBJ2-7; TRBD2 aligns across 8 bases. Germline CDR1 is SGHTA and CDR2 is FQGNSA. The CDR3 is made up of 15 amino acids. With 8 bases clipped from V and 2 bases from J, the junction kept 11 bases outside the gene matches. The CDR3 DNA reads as TGTGCCAGCGTGGCCCCAAGCGGGAGCCCCTACGAGCAGTACTTC. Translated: CASVAPSGSPYEQYF.

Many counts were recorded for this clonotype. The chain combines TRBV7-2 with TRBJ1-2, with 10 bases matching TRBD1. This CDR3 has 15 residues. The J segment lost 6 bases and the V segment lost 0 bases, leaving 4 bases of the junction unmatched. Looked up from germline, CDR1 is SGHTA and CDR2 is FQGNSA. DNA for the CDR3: TGTGCCAGCAGCTTAGCCTTTGGGACAGGGGATGGCTACACCTTC. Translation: CASSLAFGTGDGYTF.

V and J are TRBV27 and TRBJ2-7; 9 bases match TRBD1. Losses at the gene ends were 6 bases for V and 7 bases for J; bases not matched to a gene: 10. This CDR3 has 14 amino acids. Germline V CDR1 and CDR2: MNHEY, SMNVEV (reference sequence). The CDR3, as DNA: TGTGCCAGCAGGTCATGGACAGGGGTGCGGGAGCAGTACTTC. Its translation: CASRSWTGVREQYF.